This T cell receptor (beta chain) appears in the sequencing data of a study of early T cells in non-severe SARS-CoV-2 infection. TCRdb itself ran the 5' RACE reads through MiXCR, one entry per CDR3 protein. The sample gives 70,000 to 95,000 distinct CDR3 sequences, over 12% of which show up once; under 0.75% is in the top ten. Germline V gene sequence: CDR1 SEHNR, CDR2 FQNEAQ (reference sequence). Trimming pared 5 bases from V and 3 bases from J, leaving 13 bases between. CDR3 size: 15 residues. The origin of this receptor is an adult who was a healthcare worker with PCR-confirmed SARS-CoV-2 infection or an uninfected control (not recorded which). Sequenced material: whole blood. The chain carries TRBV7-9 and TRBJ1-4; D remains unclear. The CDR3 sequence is CASSRPGPPNEKLFF. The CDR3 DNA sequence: TGTGCCAGCAGCCGCCCGGGCCCTCCTAATGAAAAACTGTTTTTT. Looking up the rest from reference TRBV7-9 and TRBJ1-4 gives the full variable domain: DTGVSQNPRHKITKRGQNVTFRCDPISEHNRLYWYRQTLGQGPEFLTYFQNEAQLEKSRLLSDRFSAERPKGSFSTLEIQRTEQGDSAMYLCASSRPGPPNEKLFFGSGTQLSVL.